The T cell receptor beta chain under discussion was sequenced for a study of CD8 T cells in ankylosing spondylitis. With 3 bases removed from V and 2 bases from J, the gap between germline ends came to 11 bases. Germline CDR1 is MNHNS and CDR2 is SASEGT. The CDR3 extends over 15 amino acids. Overall study findings and caveats: In ankylosing spondylitis blood, a motif of about 8 highly homologous TCR beta variants appeared characteristic.

One entry per CDR3 protein, called by TCRdb with MiXCR from the 5' RACE reads. The sample holds around 94,000 distinct CDR3 sequences; about 9% are singletons and the top ten take about 31%. With regard to this clonotype: Its antigen is unknown.

What was sequenced was blood, either unsorted or a sorted T cell fraction (not recorded which). The clonotype was recovered from a male donor with ankylosing spondylitis. V and J are TRBV6-1 and TRBJ1-5; D is unresolved. The CDR3 reads CASSDPWPRNQPQHF. The CDR3 coding sequence is TGTGCCAGCAGTGACCCGTGGCCCCGCAATCAGCCCCAGCATTTT.